The subject of this entry is one T cell receptor (beta chain). Its matching antigen is unknown. Expressed TCRB transcripts were sequenced because the entire RNA isolate underwent reverse transcription. The protocol was immunoSEQ multiplex PCR, while the TCRdb copy is restricted to in-frame clones and leaves out a portion. The profile shows 850,000 to 900,000 clones, roughly 15% of them singletons. The CDR3 is 15 residues long. Between the trimmed V and J ends, which lost 2 bases and 1 base, there was a span of 12 bases. Germline lookup yields CDR1 KGHSH and CDR2 LQKENI. Cell sorting via CD45RO/CCR7/CD25/CD127/CD95/CD27 was performed to obtain CD4+ naive, central memory, regulatory and stem cell-like memory cells. This entry belongs to a study of beta chain features in type 1 diabetes. Study outcomes and limitations: A pattern of fewer insertions and more deletions at VDJ junctions was seen in type 1 diabetes patients.

The chain couples TRBV18 to TRBJ2-7; weak D call: TRBD2 (5 bases). Input material: naive CD4+ T cells from blood. This receptor was obtained from a woman in her late teens or twenties in good health. CDR3 bases: TGTGCCAGCTCACCAGATCTTCGGGGTTCCTACGAGCAGTACTTC. Translation gives CASSPDLRGSYEQYF.